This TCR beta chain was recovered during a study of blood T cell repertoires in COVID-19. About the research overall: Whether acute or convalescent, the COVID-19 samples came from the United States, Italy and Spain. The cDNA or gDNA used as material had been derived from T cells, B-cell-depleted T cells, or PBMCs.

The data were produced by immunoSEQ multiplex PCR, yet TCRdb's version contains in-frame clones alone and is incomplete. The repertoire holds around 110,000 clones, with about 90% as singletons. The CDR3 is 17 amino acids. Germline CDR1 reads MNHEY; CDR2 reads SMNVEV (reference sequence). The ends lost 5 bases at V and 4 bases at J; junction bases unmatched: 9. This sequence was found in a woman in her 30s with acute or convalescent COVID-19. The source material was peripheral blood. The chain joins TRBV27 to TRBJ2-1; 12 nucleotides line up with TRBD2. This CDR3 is CASSPRLAGAGYNEQFF. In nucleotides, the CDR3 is TGTGCCAGCAGTCCAAGACTAGCGGGAGCTGGGTACAATGAGCAGTTCTTC.